This TCR beta chain was captured in a study of tumor-infiltrating lymphocytes in primary liver carcinoma. Study-level background: The patients comprised men and women between the ages of 30 and 69 years.

With V trimmed by 6 bases and J by 7 bases, 11 bases remained unmatched. The CDR3 length is 14 residues. CDR1 and CDR2 from the germline V gene are SQVTM and ANQGSEA. Relative to its sample, this clonotype is medium-sized. What it binds is not known. Unsorted bulk tissue of roughly 20-34 mg yielded co-extracted RNA and DNA. Those sampled were patients whose primary liver carcinoma was treated by surgical resection. Reverse transcription of approximately 520 ng total RNA with a constant-region primer produced TCR beta cDNA. The TCR beta library was amplified through three nested multiplex PCR rounds in a modified ARM-PCR procedure. Each of the first two PCR rounds ran approximately 11 cycles with TRBV1-TRBV30 forward and C-beta reverse primers. TCRdb re-called the multiplex PCR reads through MiXCR, storing one row per CDR3 protein. The sample lists 110,000 or so distinct CDR3 sequences; roughly 85% were seen once.

Broader study findings: Tumor-adjacent and tumor-blood pairs showed less overlap than tumor region pairs.

The specimen was liver tumor tissue from sampling region 3. Subset denoted: tumor region T3, left-lateral pole. The receptor was derived from a middle-aged man with primary liver carcinoma and hepatitis B virus infection. V is TRBV29-1 and J is TRBJ2-2; 7 positions agree with TRBD1. DNA of the CDR3: TGCAGCGTCTATGGGACAGTGGGTCGCGGGGAGCTGTTTTTT. Amino acids: CSVYGTVGRGELFF.